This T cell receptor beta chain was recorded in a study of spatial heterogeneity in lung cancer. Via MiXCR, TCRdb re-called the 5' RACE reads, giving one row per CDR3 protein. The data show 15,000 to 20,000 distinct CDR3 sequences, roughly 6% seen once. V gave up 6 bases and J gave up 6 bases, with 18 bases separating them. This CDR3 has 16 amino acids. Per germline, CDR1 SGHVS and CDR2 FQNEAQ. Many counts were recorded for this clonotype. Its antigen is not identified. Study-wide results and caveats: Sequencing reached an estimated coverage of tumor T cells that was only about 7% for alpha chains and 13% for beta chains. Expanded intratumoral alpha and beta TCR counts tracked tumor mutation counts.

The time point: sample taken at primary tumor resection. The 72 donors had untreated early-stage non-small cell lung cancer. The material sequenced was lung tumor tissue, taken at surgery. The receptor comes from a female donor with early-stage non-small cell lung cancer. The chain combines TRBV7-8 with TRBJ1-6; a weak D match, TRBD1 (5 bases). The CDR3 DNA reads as TGTGCCAGCAGTCGCAACGTATGGGACCTTAATTCACCCCTCCACTTT. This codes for CASSRNVWDLNSPLHF.